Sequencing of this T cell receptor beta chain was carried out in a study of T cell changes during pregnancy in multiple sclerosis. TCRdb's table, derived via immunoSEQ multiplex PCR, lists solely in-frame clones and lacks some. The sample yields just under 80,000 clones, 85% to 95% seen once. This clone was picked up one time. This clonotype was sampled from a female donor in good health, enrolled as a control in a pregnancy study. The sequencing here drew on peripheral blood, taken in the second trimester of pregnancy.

CDR3 region: CASSPQWGQGRAETFF. CDR3 coding DNA: TGTGCCAGCAGCCCCCAGTGGGGACAGGGGAGGGCTGAAACCTTCTTT. The V call is TRBV7-9, the J call TRBJ1-1; TRBD1 aligns across 10 bases. Germline assignment: CDR1 SEHNR and CDR2 FQNEAQ (reference sequence). There are 16 residues in the CDR3. Unmatched junction bases numbered 20, after V lost 5 bases and J lost 14 bases.